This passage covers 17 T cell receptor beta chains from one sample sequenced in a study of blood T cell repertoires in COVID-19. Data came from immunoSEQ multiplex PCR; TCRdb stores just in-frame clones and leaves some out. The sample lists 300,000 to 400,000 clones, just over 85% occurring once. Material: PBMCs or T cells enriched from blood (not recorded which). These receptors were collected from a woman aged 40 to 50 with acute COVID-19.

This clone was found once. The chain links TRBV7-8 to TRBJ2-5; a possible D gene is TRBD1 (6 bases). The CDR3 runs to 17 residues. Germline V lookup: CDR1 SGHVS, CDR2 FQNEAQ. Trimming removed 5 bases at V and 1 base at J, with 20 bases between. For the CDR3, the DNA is TGTGCCAGCAGCAACCCCACCTCGACAGGACCCCAAGAGACCCAGTACTTC. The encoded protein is CASSNPTSTGPQETQYF.

CDR3 sequence (DNA): TGTGCCATCACCCGGACAGGGGACTATGGCTACACCTTC. Its protein product is CAITRTGDYGYTF. The chain recombines TRBV10-3 with TRBJ1-2; 9 bases are a match to TRBD1. The CDR3 covers 13 residues. J lost 3 bases, V lost 7 bases, and 3 bases had no gene match. Germline values: CDR1 ENHRY, CDR2 SYGVKD.

Here the CDR3 reads CASSLVEDYGYTF. CDR3 DNA sequence: TGTGCCAGCAGCTTGGTAGAGGACTATGGCTACACCTTC. The V and J genes are TRBV5-5 and TRBJ1-2, with D unclear. CDR1 is SGHKS, CDR2 YYEKEE, per germline (reference sequence). The CDR3 has 13 residues. V lost 0 bases to trimming and J lost 3 bases, with 6 bases between them.

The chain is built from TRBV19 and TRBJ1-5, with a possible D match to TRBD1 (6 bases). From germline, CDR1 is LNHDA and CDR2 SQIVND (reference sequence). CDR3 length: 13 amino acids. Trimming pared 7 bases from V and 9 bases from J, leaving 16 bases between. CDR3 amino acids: CASTADSTWPQHF. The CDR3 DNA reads TGTGCCAGTACCGCGGACAGTACATGGCCCCAGCATTTT. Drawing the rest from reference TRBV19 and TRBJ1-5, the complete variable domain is DGGITQSPKYLFRKEGQNVTLSCEQNLNHDAMYWYRQDPGQGLRLIYYSQIVNDFQKGDIAEGYSVSREKKESFPLTVTSAQKNPTAFYLCASTADSTWPQHFGDGTRLSIL.

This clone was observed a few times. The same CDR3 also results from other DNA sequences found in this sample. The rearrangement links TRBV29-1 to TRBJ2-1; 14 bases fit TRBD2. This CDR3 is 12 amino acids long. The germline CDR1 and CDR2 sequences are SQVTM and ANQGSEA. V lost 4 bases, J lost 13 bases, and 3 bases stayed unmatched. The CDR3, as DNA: TGCAGCGTTGCTGGGACTAGCGGGAGTCAGTTCTTC. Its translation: CSVAGTSGSQFF.

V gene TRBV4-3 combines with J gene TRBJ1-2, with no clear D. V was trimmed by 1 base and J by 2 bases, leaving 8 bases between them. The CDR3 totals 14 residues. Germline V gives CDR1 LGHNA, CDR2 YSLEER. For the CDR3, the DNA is TGCGCCAGCAGCCAAGTTCCGGGGAACTATGGCTACACCTTC. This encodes CASSQVPGNYGYTF.

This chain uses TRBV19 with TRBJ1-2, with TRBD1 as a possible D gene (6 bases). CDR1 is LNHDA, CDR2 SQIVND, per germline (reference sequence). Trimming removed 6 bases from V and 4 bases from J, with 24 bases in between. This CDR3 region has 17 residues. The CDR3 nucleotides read TGTGCCAGTAGGAATACGCCCGGGACAACCATGGGCTATGGCTACACCTTC. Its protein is CASRNTPGTTMGYGYTF.

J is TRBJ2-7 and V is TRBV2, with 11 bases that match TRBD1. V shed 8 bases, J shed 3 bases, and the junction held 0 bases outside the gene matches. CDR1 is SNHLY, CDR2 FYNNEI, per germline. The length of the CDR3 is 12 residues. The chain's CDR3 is CASGTGGYEQYF. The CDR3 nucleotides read TGTGCCAGCGGGACAGGGGGCTACGAGCAGTACTTC.

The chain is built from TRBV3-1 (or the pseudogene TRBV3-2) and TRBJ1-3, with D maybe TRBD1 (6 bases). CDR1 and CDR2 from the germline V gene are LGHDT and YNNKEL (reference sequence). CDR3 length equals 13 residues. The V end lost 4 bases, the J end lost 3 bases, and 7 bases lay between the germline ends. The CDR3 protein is CASSRTVGNTIYF. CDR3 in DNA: TGTGCCAGCAGCCGGACAGTTGGAAACACCATATATTTT.

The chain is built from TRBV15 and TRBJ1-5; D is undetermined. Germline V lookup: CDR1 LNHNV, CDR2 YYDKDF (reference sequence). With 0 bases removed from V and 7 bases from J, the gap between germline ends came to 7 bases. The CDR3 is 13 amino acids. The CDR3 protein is CATSRDRPQPQHF. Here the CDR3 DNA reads TGTGCCACCAGCAGAGACAGGCCCCAGCCCCAGCATTTT.

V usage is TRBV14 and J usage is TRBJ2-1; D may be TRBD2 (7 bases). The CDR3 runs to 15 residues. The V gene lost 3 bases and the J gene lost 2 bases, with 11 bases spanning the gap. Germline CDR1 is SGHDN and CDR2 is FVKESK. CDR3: CASSQTRGPYNEQFF. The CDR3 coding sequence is TGTGCCAGCAGCCAGACGCGGGGGCCCTACAATGAGCAGTTCTTC.

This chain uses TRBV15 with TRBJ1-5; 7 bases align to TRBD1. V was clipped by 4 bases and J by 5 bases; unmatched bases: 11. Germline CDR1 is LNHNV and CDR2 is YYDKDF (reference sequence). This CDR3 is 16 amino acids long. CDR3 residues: CATSKIGWDRDQPQHF. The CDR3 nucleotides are TGTGCCACCAGCAAGATTGGATGGGACAGAGATCAGCCCCAGCATTTT.

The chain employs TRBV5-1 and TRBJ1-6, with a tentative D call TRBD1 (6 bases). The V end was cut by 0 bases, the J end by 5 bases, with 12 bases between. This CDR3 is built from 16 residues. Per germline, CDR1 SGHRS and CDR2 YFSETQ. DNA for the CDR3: TGCGCCAGCAGCTTGGCTCAGGGGAATGATAATTCACCCCTCCACTTT. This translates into CASSLAQGNDNSPLHF.

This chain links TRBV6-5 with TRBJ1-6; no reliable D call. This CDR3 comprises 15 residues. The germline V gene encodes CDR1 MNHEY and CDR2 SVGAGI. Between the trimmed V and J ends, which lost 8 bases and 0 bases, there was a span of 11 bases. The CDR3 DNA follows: TGTGCCAGCCGACTGGATAGCTCCTATAATTCACCCCTCCACTTT. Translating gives CASRLDSSYNSPLHF.

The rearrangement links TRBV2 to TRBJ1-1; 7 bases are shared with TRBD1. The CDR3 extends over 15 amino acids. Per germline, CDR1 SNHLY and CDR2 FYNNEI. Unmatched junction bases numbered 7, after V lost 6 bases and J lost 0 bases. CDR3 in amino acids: CASRLTGQVNTEAFF. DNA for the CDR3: TGTGCCAGCAGACTGACAGGGCAAGTGAACACTGAAGCTTTCTTT.

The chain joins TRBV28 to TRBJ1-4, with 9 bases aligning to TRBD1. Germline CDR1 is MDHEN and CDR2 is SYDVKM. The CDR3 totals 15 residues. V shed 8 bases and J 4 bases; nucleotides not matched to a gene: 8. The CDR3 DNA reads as TGTGCCAGCGCTCAACAGGGGGCGGTTAATGAAAAACTGTTTTTT. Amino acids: CASAQQGAVNEKLFF.

Written as DNA, the CDR3 is TGTGCCAGCTCACCCGGGACGGCGGGGACCGGGGAGCTGTTTTTT. Protein: CASSPGTAGTGELFF. This chain joins TRBV18 and TRBJ2-2; perhaps TRBD2 as D (6 bases). CDR1 and CDR2 (germline): KGHSH, LQKENI. The CDR3 has 15 residues. V lost 3 bases, J lost 5 bases, and 13 bases lay in between.